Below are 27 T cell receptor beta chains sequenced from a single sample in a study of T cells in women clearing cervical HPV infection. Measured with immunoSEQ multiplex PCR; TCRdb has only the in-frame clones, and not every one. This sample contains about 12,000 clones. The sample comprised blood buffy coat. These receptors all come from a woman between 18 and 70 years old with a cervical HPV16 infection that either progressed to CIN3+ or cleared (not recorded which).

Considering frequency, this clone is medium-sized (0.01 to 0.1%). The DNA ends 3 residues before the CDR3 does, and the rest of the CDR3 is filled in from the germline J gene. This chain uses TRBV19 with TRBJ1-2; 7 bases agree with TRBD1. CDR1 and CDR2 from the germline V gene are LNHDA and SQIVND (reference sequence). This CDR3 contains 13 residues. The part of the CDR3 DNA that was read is TGTGCCAGTACTAAAACAGGGGCTAGCGGC. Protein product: CASTKTGASG. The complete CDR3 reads CASTKTGASGYTF.

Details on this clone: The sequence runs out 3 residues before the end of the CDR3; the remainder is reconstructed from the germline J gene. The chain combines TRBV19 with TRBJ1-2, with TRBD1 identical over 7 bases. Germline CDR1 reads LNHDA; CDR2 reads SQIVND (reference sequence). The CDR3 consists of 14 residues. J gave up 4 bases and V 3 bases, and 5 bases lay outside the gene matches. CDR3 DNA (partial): TGTGCCAGTAGTATTCCCGGGACAGCCTATGGC. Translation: CASSIPGTAYG. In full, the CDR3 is CASSIPGTAYGYTF.

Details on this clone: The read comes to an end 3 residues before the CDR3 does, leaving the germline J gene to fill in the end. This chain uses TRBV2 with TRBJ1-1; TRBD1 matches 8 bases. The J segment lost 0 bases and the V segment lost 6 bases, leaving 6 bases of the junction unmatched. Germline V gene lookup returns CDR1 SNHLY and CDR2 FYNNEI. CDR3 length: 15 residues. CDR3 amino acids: CASSSRGLMNTEAFF. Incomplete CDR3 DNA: TGTGCCAGCAGCTCCAGGGGGCTGATGAACACTGAA. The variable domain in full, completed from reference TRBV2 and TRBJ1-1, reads EPEVTQTPSHQVTQMGQEVILRCVPISNHLYFYWYRQILGQKVEFLVSFYNNEISEKSEIFDDQFSVERPDGSNFTLKIRSTKLEDSAMYFCASSSRGLMNTEAFFGQGTRLTVV.

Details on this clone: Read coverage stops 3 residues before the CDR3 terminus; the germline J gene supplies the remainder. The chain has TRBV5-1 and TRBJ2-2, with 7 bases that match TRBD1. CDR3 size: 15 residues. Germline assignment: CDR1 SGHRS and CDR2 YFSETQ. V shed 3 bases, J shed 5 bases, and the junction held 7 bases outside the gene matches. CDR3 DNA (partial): TGCGCCAGCAGCTACGTACCAGGGGGAACCGGGGAG. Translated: CASSYVPGGTGE. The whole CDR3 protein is CASSYVPGGTGELFF.

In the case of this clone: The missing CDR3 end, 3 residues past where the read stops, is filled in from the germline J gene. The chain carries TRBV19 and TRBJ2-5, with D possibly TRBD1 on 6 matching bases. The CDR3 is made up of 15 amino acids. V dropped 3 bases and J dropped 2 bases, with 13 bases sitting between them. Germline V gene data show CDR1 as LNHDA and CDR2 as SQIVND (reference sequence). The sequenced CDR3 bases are TGTGCCAGTAGTATCAGGCCACAGGGACAAGAGACC. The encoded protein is CASSIRPQGQET. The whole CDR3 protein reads CASSIRPQGQETQYF.

CDR3 sequence reads: CASSPPRLAGNTQYF. The sequenced part of the CDR3 DNA is TGTGCCAGCAGCCCCCCCAGACTAGCGGGGAATACG. The chain employs TRBV7-2 and TRBJ2-3; 11 nucleotides align to TRBD2. The read stops 3 residues short of the end of the CDR3; the missing end is completed from the germline J gene. The ends lost 5 bases at V and 7 bases at J; junction bases unmatched: 8. The CDR3 is 15 residues long. Germline assignment: CDR1 SGHTA and CDR2 FQGNSA.

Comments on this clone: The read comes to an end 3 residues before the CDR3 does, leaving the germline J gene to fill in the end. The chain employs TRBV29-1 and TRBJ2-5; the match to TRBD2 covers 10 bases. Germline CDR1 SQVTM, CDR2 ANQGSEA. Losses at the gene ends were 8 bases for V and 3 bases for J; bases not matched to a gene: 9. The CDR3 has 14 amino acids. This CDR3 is CSPLLAGLKETQYF. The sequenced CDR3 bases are TGCAGCCCCTTACTAGCGGGGTTAAAAGAGACC.

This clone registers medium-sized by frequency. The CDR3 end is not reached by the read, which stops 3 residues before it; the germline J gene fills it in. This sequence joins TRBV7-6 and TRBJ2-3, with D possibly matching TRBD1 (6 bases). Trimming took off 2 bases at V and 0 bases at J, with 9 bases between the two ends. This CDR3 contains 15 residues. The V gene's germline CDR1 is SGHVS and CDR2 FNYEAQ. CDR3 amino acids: CASSLLGGSTDTQYF. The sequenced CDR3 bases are TGTGCCAGCAGCTTATTAGGGGGTAGCACAGATACG.

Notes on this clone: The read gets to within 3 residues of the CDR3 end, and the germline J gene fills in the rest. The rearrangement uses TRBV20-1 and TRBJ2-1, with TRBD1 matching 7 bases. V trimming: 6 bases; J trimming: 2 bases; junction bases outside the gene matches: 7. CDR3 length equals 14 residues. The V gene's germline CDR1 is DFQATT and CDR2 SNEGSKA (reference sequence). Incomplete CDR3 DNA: TGCAGTGCCCCAGCCGGGACAGCCTACAATGAG. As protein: CSAPAGTAYNE. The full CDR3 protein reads CSAPAGTAYNEQFF.

The covered CDR3 bases are TGTGCCAGCAGCTTAGATAGGGGGATGCCCTATGGC. This codes for CASSLDRGMPYG. The CDR3 as a whole reads CASSLDRGMPYGYTF. The rearrangement uses TRBV7-9 and TRBJ1-2; maybe TRBD1 (6 bases). The read ends 3 residues before the CDR3 terminus; that terminus is restored from the germline J gene. Germline loops: CDR1 SEHNR, CDR2 FQNEAQ (reference sequence). The ends were cut back, 1 base at V and 4 bases at J, with 13 bases in the middle. This CDR3 has 15 amino acids.

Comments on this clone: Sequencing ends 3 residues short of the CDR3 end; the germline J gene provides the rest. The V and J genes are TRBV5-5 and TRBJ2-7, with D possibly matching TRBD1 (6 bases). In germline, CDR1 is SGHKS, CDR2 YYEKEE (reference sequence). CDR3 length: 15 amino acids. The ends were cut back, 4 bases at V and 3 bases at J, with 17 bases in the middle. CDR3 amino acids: CASSLDYRVNYEQYF. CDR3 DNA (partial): TGTGCCAGCAGCCTCGATTACAGGGTGAACTACGAG.

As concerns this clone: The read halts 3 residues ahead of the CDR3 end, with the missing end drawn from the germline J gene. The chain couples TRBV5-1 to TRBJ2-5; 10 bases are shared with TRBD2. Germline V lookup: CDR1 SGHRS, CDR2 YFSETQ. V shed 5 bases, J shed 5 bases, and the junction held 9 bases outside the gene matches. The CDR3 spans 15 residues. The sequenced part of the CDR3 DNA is TGCGCCAGCAGGCCTAGCGGGGGAAGCCAGGAGACC. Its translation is CASRPSGGSQET. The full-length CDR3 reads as CASRPSGGSQETQYF.

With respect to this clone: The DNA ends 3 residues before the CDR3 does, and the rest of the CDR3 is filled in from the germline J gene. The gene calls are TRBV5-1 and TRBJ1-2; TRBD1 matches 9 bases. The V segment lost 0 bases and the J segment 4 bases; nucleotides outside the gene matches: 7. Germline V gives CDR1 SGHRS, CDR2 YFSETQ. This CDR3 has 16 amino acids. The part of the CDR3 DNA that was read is TGCGCCAGCAGCTTGGTGGGGGGACAGGGAATCTATGGC. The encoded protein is CASSLVGGQGIYG. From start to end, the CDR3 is CASSLVGGQGIYGYTF.

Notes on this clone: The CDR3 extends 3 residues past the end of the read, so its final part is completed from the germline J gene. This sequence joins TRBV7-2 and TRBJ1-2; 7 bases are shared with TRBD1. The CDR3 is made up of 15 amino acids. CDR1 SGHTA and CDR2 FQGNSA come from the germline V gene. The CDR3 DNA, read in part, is TGTGCCAGCAGCTCGACAGGGCGGGACACCAATGAC. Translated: CASSSTGRDTND. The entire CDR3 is CASSSTGRDTNDYTF.

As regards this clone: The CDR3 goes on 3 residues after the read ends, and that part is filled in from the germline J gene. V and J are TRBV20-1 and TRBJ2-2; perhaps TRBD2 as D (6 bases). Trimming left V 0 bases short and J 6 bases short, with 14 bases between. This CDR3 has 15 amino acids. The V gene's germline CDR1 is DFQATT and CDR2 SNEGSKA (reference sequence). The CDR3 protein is CSARDSYGGSGELFF. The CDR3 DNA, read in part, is TGCAGTGCTAGAGATTCGTATGGGGGGTCCGGGGAG.

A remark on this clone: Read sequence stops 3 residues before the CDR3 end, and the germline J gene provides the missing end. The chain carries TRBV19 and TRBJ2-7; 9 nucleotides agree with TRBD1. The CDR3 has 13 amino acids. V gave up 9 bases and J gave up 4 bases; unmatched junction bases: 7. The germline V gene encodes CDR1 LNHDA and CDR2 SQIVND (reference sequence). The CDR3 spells CASSGQGPYEQYF. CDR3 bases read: TGTGCCAGCAGCGGACAGGGGCCATACGAG.

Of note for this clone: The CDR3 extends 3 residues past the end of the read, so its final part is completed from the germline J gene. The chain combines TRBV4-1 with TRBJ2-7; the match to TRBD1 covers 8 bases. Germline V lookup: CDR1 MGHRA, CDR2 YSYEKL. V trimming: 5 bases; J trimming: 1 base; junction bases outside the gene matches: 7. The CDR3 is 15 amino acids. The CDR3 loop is CASSMGGQGSYEQYF. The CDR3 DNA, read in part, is TGCGCCAGCAGCATGGGAGGACAGGGTTCCTACGAG.

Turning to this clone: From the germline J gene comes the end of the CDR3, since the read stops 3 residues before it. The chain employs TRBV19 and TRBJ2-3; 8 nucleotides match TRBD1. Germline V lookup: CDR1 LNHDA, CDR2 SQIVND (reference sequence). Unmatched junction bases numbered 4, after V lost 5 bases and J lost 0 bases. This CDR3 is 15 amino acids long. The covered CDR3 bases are TGTGCCAGTAGTGCGACAGGGGCGAGCACAGATACG. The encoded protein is CASSATGASTDT. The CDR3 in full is CASSATGASTDTQYF.

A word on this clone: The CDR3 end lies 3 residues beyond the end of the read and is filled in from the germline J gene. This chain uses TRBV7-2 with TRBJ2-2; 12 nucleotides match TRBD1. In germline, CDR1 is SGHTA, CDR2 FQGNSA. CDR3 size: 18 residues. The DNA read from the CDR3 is TGTGCCAGCAGCTTAGCGGGGACAGGGGGCCCCACTAATGAAAAG. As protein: CASSLAGTGGPTNEK. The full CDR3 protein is CASSLAGTGGPTNEKLFF.

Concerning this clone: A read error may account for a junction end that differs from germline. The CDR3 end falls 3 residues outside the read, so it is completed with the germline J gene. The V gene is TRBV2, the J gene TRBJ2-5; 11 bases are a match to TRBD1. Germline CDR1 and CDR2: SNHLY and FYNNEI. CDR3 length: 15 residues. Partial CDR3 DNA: TGTGCCGGCAGTGAAGTCGGGACAGGGGGAGAGACC. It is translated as CAGSEVGTGGET. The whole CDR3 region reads CAGSEVGTGGETQYF.

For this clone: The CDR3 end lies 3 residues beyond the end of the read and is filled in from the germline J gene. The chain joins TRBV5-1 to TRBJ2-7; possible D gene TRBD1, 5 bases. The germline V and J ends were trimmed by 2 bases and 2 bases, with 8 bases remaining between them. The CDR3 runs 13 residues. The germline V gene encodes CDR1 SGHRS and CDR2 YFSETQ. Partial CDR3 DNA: TGCGCCAGCAGCTTCGCAGGGACCTACGAG. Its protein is CASSFAGTYE. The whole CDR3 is CASSFAGTYEQYF.

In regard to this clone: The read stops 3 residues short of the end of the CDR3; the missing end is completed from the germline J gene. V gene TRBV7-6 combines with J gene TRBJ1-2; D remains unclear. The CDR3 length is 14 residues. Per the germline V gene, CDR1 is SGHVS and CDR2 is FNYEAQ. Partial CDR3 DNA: TGTGCCAGCAGCCACAGCCATCAGACCGACGAC. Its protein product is CASSHSHQTDD. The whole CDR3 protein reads CASSHSHQTDDYTF. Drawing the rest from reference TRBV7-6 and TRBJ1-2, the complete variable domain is GAGVSQSPRYKVTKRGQDVALRCDPISGHVSLYWYRQALGQGPEFLTYFNYEAQQDKSGLPNDRFSAERPEGSISTLTIQRTEQRDSAMYRCASSHSHQTDDYTFGSGTRLTVV.

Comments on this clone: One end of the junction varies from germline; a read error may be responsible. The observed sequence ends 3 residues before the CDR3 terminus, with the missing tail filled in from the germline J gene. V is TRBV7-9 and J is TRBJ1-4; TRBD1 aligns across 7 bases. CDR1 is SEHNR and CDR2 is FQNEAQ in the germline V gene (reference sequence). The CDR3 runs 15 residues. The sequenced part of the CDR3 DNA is TGTACCAGCAGCTGGCGACAGGGCCGGAATGAAAAA. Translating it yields CTSSWRQGRNEK. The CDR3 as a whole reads CTSSWRQGRNEKLFF.

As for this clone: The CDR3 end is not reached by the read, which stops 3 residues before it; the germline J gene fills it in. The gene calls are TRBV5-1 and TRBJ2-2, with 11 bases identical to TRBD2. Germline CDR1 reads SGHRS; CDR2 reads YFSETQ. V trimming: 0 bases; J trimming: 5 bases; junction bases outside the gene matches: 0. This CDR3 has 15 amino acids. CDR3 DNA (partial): TGCGCCAGCAGCTTGGGACTAGCGGGGACCGGGGAG. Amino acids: CASSLGLAGTGE. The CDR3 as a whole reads CASSLGLAGTGELFF.

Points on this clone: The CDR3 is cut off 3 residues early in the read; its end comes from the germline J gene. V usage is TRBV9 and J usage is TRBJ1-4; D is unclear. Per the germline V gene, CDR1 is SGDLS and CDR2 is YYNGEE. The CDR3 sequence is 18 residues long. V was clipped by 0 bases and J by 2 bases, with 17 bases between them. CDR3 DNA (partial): TGTGCCAGCAGCGTAGTAGCGGCGGGAAGGACCACTAATGAAAAA. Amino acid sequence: CASSVVAAGRTTNEK. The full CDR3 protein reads CASSVVAAGRTTNEKLFF.

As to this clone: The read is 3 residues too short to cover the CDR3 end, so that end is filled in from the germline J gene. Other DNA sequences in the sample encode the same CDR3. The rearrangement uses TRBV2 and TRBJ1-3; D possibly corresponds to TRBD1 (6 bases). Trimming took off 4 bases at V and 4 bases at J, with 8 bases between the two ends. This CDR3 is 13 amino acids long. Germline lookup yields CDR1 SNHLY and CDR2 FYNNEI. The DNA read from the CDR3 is TGTGCCAGCAGTGTAACAGGGGGAAACACC. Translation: CASSVTGGNT. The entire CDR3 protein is CASSVTGGNTIYF. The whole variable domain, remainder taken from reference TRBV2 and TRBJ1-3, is EPEVTQTPSHQVTQMGQEVILRCVPISNHLYFYWYRQILGQKVEFLVSFYNNEISEKSEIFDDQFSVERPDGSNFTLKIRSTKLEDSAMYFCASSVTGGNTIYFGEGSWLTVV.

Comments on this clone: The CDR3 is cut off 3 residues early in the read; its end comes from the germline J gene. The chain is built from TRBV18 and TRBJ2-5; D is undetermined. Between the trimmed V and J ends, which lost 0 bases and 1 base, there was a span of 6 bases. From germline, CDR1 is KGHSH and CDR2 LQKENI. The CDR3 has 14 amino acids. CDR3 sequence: CASSPPPVQETQYF. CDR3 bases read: TGTGCCAGCTCACCACCCCCTGTCCAAGAGACC.